This TCR beta chain was found in a study of blood T cell repertoires in COVID-19 (dated by TCRdb to 2018 to 2021). Study-level background: The collaborator samples originated in the United States, Italy and Spain and spanned the acute and convalescent phases of COVID-19. Subjects who had been exposed to COVID-19, were actively infected with it, or had recovered from it provided the deeply sampled blood TCRbeta repertoires that made up the dataset. The repertoires were released in a freely available public database meant as a resource for research on the immune response to SARS-CoV-2. HLA class I and class II types, where available, came from metadata supplied by the sample provider rather than from assay-based typing. Samples came from the ongoing ImmuneRACE study (first 160 participants) plus 1,254 subjects from 6 global collaborators. The sample metadata nearly always contained a de-identified subject ID, COVID-19 status, age in years and sex. The material from the prospective study consisted of cDNA or gDNA derived from T cells, B-cell-depleted T cells, or PBMCs. What the authors observed across the whole study: The quantity of clinical and demographic metadata differed by source and by participant and was supplied without curation.

The immunoSEQ Assay, a bias-controlled multiplex PCR, was used to amplify TCRbeta CDR3 regions from genomic DNA. Processing in the source paper ran as follows. The number of nucleated cells in each sample was estimated from the amplification of reference gene primers within the assay. To quantify the absolute abundance of each unique TCRbeta CDR3 rearrangement, sequence reads were collapsed and filtered. For each sample, productive Simpson clonality was calculated as the square root of Simpson's diversity index over productive rearrangements. Sourced from immuneACCESS, this table was stored by TCRdb with only in-frame sequences that have V and J called. A share of the clones is absent; for the studies checked, an unresolved V gene accounts for under half, and the remainder has no known explanation. The V and J calls and clone size are taken from that table; D and trimming were inferred from the DNA. The table for this sample lists approximately 290,000 clones; 89% of them were counted only once. Of the sample, around 10% falls within the top ten clones.

Concerning this clone itself: The target of this receptor is not known. No base quality information exists; no much larger clone differs at one position. The same CDR3 also results from other DNA sequences found in this sample.

One collaborating source in Seattle enrolled patients during active infection and followed them longitudinally through the course of disease. Each collaborating institution followed its own protocols to collect whole blood in K2EDTA tubes. For TCRbeta analysis, collaborators shipped samples in one of three forms: frozen whole blood, isolated PBMCs, or DNA extracted from either of those sample types. Material for sequencing was peripheral blood. The receptor comes from a woman under 40 with COVID-19, enrolled during active disease.

Read as DNA, the sequence is TGTGCCAGTAGTATCGGAGTCAACACTGAAGCTTTCTTT. This yields the protein CASSIGVNTEAFF. The rearranged chain carries TRBV19 and TRBJ1-1; there is no confident call for the D gene. Trimming takes 3 bases from V and 2 bases from J, and the germline ends sit 7 bases apart. The germline V gene (reference sequence) gives CDR1 as LNHDA and CDR2 as SQIVND. Including cysteine and phenylalanine, the CDR3 has 13 amino acids. The entry retains the CDR3 DNA only, 39 bases that are in frame from base 1. The full variable domain, completed from the reference TRBV19 and TRBJ1-1 proteins outside the CDR3, reads DGGITQSPKYLFRKEGQNVTLSCEQNLNHDAMYWYRQDPGQGLRLIYYSQIVNDFQKGDIAEGYSVSREKKESFPLTVTSAQKNPTAFYLCASSIGVNTEAFFGQGTRLTVV.